These 9 T cell receptor beta chains originate from one sample sequenced in a study of beta chain features in type 1 diabetes. Their recognized antigens are unknown. General study points: Within each of all four CD4+ subsets, Type 1 diabetes patients had TCRB CDR3s that were moderately but significantly shorter.

The sequenced template was cDNA made from the entire isolated RNA. The table came from immunoSEQ multiplex PCR; TCRdb's copy has only in-frame clones and leaves some out. Of over 13,000 clones listed, 65% to 85% were seen once; the top ten hold around 0.3%. Sequenced: stem cell memory CD4+ T cells from blood. The receptors here all came from a woman aged 18-29 years with type 1 diabetes.

This chain uses TRBV19 with TRBJ1-5; 8 bases are shared with TRBD1. Trimming took 6 bases from V and 4 from J; bases not matched to a gene: 8. Germline lookup yields CDR1 LNHDA and CDR2 SQIVND (reference sequence). The CDR3 consists of 15 residues. CDR3 DNA sequence: TGTGCCAGTAGCCATCGACAGGGGATTAATCAGCCCCAGCATTTT. This translates into CASSHRQGINQPQHF.

This chain uses TRBV7-6 with TRBJ2-5; TRBD2 might be the D (6 bases). The CDR3 is 14 residues long. From germline, CDR1 is SGHVS and CDR2 FNYEAQ. V was cut by 2 bases and J by 5 bases, with 12 bases left in between. The CDR3 protein is CASSLSLGGETQYF. The CDR3 nucleotides are TGTGCCAGCAGCTTATCACTAGGAGGGGAGACCCAGTACTTC.

The gene calls are TRBV7-9 and TRBJ2-3, with 10 bases that match TRBD2. This CDR3 region has 16 residues. Trimming at V came to 2 bases and at J to 4 bases, leaving 6 bases not matched to a gene. Germline assignment: CDR1 SEHNR and CDR2 FQNEAQ (reference sequence). The CDR3 DNA follows: TGTGCCAGCAGCTTATCGCCTAGCGGGAGTGCAGATACGCAGTATTTT. As protein: CASSLSPSGSADTQYF. Based on the CDR3 plus reference TRBV7-9 and TRBJ2-3, the full variable domain is DTGVSQNPRHKITKRGQNVTFRCDPISEHNRLYWYRQTLGQGPEFLTYFQNEAQLEKSRLLSDRFSAERPKGSFSTLEIQRTEQGDSAMYLCASSLSPSGSADTQYFGPGTRLTVL.

The V and J genes are TRBV4-3 and TRBJ2-1; TRBD2 aligns across 10 bases. Germline V gene lookup returns CDR1 LGHNA and CDR2 YSLEER. J lost 7 bases, V lost 1 base, and 7 bases had no gene match. The CDR3 is 16 residues long. The CDR3 coding sequence is TGCGCCAGCAGCCAAGTTGCTAGCGGGAGCCGGAATGAGCAGTTCTTC. Protein: CASSQVASGSRNEQFF.

The chain joins TRBV10-3 to TRBJ2-7; D remains ambiguous. The CDR3 has 11 residues. V was pared by 4 bases and J by 3 bases, with 4 bases between. Germline V gene data show CDR1 as ENHRY and CDR2 as SYGVKD. Written as DNA, the CDR3 is TGTGCCATCAGTGTCAGCTACGAGCAGTACTTC. As protein: CAISVSYEQYF.

The chain uses TRBV18 and TRBJ1-2; D is perhaps TRBD1 (6 bases). Germline loops: CDR1 KGHSH, CDR2 LQKENI. The CDR3 runs to 14 residues. V lost 3 bases to trimming and J lost 4 bases, with 12 bases between them. CDR3 sequence: CASSPNREGYGYTF. The CDR3 DNA reads as TGTGCCAGCTCACCTAACAGGGAGGGCTATGGCTACACCTTC.

The chain employs TRBV11-3 and TRBJ2-1; perhaps TRBD2 as D (5 bases). The germline gives CDR1 SGHNT, CDR2 YENEEA. Trimming removed 2 bases at V and 2 bases at J, with 13 bases between. The CDR3 is 16 residues long. CDR3 residues: CASSLYSVLTYNEQFF. The CDR3 region has the DNA TGTGCCAGCAGCTTATATAGCGTACTAACCTACAATGAGCAGTTCTTC.

The chain is built from TRBV29-1 and TRBJ2-7; the D gene is possibly TRBD1 (6 bases). CDR1 and CDR2 (germline): SQVTM, ANQGSEA. With 7 bases removed from V and 0 bases from J, the gap between germline ends came to 10 bases. The CDR3 loop spans 12 amino acids. The CDR3 DNA is TGCAGCGCAGGGGACAACTCCTACGAGCAGTACTTC. It specifies CSAGDNSYEQYF.

The chain joins TRBV5-1 to TRBJ2-4; TRBD1 matches at 7 bases. With 0 bases clipped from V and 7 bases from J, the junction kept 4 bases outside the gene matches. The germline V gene has CDR1 SGHRS and CDR2 YFSETQ. The CDR3 has 14 amino acids. CDR3 amino acids: CASSLGQGRNIQYF. The DNA of the CDR3 is TGCGCCAGCAGCTTGGGACAGGGAAGGAACATTCAGTACTTC.